The clone carrying this T cell receptor (beta chain) was recorded only once. Its specificity is unknown. This entry belongs to a study of STAT5B mutations in CD4+ large granular lymphocyte leukemia. Notes on the study in general: No patients shared main leukemic clonotypes, though approximately 26% appeared at low frequency elsewhere.

Repertoires were generated with immunoSEQ multiplex PCR, while TCRdb's copy carries only in-frame clones and drops some. The table lists tens of thousands of clones, less than 85% of them singletons. CDR3 size: 14 residues. Germline V gene sequence: CDR1 MNHEY, CDR2 SVGAGI. Trimming pared 5 bases from V and 0 bases from J, leaving 8 bases between. Buffy coats from healthy blood donors served as controls. Source material: CD4+ T cells from blood buffy coats. The TCR sequence derives from a human donor in good health. The genes are TRBV6-5 and TRBJ1-5; D call uncertain. CDR3 nucleotides: TGTGCCAGCAGTCAGAGCCATAGCAATCAGCCCCAGCATTTT. Translated, it gives CASSQSHSNQPQHF.